This T cell receptor beta chain was documented in a study of OX40 agonist ivuxolimab in advanced cancers. The wider study: Patients assigned to dose escalation were diagnosed with hepatocellular carcinoma, melanoma, renal cell or head and neck cancer. Aged roughly 20 to 85 with a mean of roughly 63 years, they were 75% to 85% male. Study-level results: More expanded clones were seen, on average, in CD8+ T cells than in CD4+. Some patients without response likewise showed low normalized clonal expansion.

A remark on this clone: Its cognate antigen is unknown.

The J segment lost 1 base and the V segment lost 10 bases, leaving 7 bases of the junction unmatched. Germline V CDR1 and CDR2: MNHNS, SASEGT. This CDR3 region has 13 residues. Assay: immunoSEQ multiplex PCR; the TCRdb copy retains only in-frame clones and omits some. The table records 35,000 to 55,000 clones, about 95% of them present only once. This clonotype was obtained from an adult with an advanced solid tumor such as melanoma, head and neck, liver or kidney cancer. The V and J genes are TRBV6-1 and TRBJ2-7; 7 bases match TRBD1. Specimen: CD4+ or CD8+ T cells sorted from blood, collected in a trial of the OX40 agonist ivuxolimab. The CDR3 is CATQDRLSYEQYF. The CDR3, as DNA: TGTGCCACCCAGGACAGGCTTTCCTACGAGCAGTACTTC.